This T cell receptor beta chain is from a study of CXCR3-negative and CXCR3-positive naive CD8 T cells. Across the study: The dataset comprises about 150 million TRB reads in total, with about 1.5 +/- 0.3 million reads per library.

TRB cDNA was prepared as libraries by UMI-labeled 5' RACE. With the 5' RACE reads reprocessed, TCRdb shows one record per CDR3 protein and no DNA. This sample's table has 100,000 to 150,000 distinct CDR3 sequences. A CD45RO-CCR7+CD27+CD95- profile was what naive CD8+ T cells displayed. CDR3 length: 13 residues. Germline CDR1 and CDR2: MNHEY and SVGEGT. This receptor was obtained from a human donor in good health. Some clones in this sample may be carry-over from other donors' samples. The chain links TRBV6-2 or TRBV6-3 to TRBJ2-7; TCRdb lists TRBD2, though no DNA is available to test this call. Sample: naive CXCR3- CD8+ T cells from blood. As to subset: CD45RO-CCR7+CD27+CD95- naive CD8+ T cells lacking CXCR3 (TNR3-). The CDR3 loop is CASSYRQGYEQYF.